This T cell receptor beta chain was identified during a study of blood T cell repertoires in COVID-19. Only in-frame clones appear in the TCRdb table, and some are missing; sequencing was by immunoSEQ multiplex PCR. The table has roughly 260,000 clones, 75% to 95% seen once. Germline CDR1 is MGHRA and CDR2 is YSYEKL. Trimming removed 0 bases at V and 2 bases at J, with 13 bases between. The CDR3 length is 16 residues. This clone appeared a single time. Specimen: PBMCs or T cells enriched from blood (not recorded which). The receptor's source is a woman aged 18-35 years who had recovered from COVID-19. The chain employs TRBV4-1 and TRBJ1-2, with D possibly being TRBD1 (5 bases). CDR3 sequence (DNA): TGCGCCAGCAGCCAAGAATCTGGGGGGAAAAACTATGGCTACACCTTC. The encoded protein is CASSQESGGKNYGYTF.